This paragraph reports one TCR beta chain. Its target is not known. The entry originates in a study of cytomegalovirus exposure and HLA in healthy donors. For the study at large: Earlier findings included some 100 million unique TCR beta sequences obtained from about 180 million T cells.

The V and J ends lost 1 base and 4 bases respectively, with 11 bases between them. CDR3 length: 13 amino acids. The germline V gene encodes CDR1 SQVTM and CDR2 ANQGSEA. Study findings and constraints: With DRB1 most and HLA-C fewest, TCR association rates differed between HLA loci in a later analysis. Several of the most significant clusters appeared, in a later analysis, to be linked to common viral pathogens.

The PCR employed 60 Vbeta primers together with 13 Jbeta primers. Profiling relied on immunoSEQ multiplex PCR, and the TCRdb table lists in-frame clones only, not all of them. The sample records over 85,000 clones, more than 75% being singletons. Input material: PBMCs. The clonotype was recovered from a woman aged 40 to 50 in good health and CMV-seronegative. The chain couples TRBV29-1 to TRBJ2-7; D possibly corresponds to TRBD1 (6 bases). CDR3 in amino acids: CSVEGRTGYEQYF. Written as DNA, the CDR3 is TGCAGCGTTGAAGGACGAACAGGGTACGAGCAGTACTTC.